This TCR beta chain was sequenced during a study of regulatory dendritic cells for organ transplantation. On this clone itself: Its antigen is unknown.

Profiling relied on immunoSEQ multiplex PCR, and the TCRdb table lists in-frame clones only, not all of them. The sample lists about 30,000 clones, 75% to 80% seen once, with about 2.4% in the top ten. FACS sorted CD4+ or CD8+ T cells into CD45RA+ naive and CD45RO+ memory. V lost 6 bases and J 6 bases, leaving 15 bases between the germline ends. This CDR3 contains 14 residues. Germline CDR1 reads SGHKS; CDR2 reads YYEKEE (reference sequence). Study-level points and caveats: Naive CD4+ and CD8+ repertoires were highly diverse; memory CD8+ was most oligoclonal. Among resting subsets, memory CD8+ cells contained the most alloreactive clonotypes. Memory CD8+ clonal expansion seemed more limited with regulatory than mature dendritic cells.

The chain couples TRBV5-5 to TRBJ1-4, with D possibly TRBD1 on 5 matching bases. The specimen sequenced was memory CD4+ T cells from blood. The subset is: CD45RO+ memory T cells. This receptor was taken from a human donor in good health. CDR3 nucleotide sequence: TGTGCCAGCACCCCCGGGGGGACTCATGAAAAACTGTTTTTT. Protein sequence: CASTPGGTHEKLFF.